This T cell receptor beta chain came from a study of cytomegalovirus exposure and HLA in healthy donors. Findings and limits, study-wide: By HLA locus, TCR association rates varied in a later analysis, with DRB1 showing the most and HLA-C the fewest.

Trimming took off 2 bases at V and 0 bases at J, with 17 bases between the two ends. CDR3 length: 17 amino acids. In germline, CDR1 is SGHRS, CDR2 YFSETQ. The primer mix had 60 Vbeta and 13 Jbeta primers. The authors' processing: Approximately 9.9 million shared chains were among the roughly 80 million unique TCR beta chains that a later analysis counted. TCRdb's table, derived via immunoSEQ multiplex PCR, lists solely in-frame clones and lacks some. For V, J and clone size, that table is used; D and trimming come from the DNA. The data show approximately 100,000 clones, about 81% seen once. At the time of sampling, donors were nominally healthy, though unrecorded immune exposures were likely. Points on this clone: Its antigen is not identified. Other nucleotide sequences from this sample produce the same CDR3.

The rearrangement joins TRBV5-1 to TRBJ1-1; the D gene is possibly TRBD1 (5 bases). The origin of this receptor is a man aged 40-49 years in good health and CMV-seronegative. The sample taken for sequencing was PBMCs. The CDR3 reads CASSLGDGGPVNTEAFF. For the CDR3, the DNA is TGCGCCAGCAGCTTAGGGGACGGGGGACCAGTGAACACTGAAGCTTTCTTT.